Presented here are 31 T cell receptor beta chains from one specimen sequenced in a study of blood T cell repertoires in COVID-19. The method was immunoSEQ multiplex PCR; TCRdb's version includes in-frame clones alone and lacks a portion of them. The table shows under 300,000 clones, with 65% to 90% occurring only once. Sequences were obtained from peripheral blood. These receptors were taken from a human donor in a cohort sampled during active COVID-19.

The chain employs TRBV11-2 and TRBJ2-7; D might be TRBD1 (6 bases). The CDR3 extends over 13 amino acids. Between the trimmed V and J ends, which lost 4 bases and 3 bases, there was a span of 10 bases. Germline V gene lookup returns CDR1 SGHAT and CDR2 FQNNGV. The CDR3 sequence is CASSYGQIYEQYF. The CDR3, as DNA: TGTGCCAGCAGCTACGGACAGATCTACGAGCAGTACTTC.

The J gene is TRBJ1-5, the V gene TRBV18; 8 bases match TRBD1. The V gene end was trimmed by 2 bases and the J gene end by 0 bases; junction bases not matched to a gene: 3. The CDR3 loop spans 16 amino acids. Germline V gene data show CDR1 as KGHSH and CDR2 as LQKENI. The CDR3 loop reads CASSPGTGYSNQPQHF. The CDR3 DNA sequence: TGTGCCAGCTCACCAGGGACAGGCTATAGCAATCAGCCCCAGCATTTT.

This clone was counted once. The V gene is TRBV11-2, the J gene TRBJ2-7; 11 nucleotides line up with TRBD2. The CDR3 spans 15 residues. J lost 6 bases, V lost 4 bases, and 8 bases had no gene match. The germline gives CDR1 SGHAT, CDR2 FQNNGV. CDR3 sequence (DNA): TGTGCCAGCAGCTACACTAGCGGGAGAGGGGTCGAGCAGTACTTC. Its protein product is CASSYTSGRGVEQYF.

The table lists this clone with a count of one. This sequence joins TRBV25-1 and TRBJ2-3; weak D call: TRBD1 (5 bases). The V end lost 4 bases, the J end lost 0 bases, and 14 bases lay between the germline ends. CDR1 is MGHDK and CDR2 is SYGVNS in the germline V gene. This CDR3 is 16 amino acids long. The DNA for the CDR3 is TGTGCCAGCAGTGCCTTGACAGCTTCTAGCACAGATACGCAGTATTTT. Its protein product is CASSALTASSTDTQYF.

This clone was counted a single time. CDR3 in amino acids: CAISESQGKTYEQYF. The CDR3 DNA follows: TGTGCCATCAGTGAGTCGCAGGGGAAAACCTACGAGCAGTACTTC. The rearrangement uses TRBV10-3 and TRBJ2-7; D is perhaps TRBD1 (6 bases). CDR1 is ENHRY, CDR2 SYGVKD, per germline. Trimming removed 0 bases at V and 2 bases at J, with 11 bases between. There are 15 residues in the CDR3.

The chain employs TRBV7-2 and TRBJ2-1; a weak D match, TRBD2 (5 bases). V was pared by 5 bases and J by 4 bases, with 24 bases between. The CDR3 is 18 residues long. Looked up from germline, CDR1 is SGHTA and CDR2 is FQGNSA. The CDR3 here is CASSQSLGGPIEYNEQFF. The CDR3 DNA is TGTGCCAGCAGCCAATCCCTTGGAGGCCCGATTGAGTACAATGAGCAGTTCTTC.

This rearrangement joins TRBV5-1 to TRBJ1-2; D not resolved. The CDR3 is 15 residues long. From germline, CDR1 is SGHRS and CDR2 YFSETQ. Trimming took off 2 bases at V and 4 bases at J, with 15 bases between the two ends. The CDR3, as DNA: TGCGCCAGCAGCTTCCAGGACCCCGGGATCTATGGCTACACCTTC. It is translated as CASSFQDPGIYGYTF.

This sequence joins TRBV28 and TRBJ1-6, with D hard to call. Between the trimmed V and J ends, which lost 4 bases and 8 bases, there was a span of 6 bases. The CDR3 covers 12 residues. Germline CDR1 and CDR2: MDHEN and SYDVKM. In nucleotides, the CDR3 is TGTGCCAGCAGTTGGAGAGATTCACCCCTCCACTTT. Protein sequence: CASSWRDSPLHF.

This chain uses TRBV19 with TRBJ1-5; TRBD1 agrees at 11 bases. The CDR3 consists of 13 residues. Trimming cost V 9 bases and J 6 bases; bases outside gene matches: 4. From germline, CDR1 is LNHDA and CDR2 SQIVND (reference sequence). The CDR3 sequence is CARGTGGSQPQHF. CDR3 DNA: TGTGCCAGGGGGACAGGGGGAAGTCAGCCCCAGCATTTT. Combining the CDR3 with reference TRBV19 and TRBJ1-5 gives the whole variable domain DGGITQSPKYLFRKEGQNVTLSCEQNLNHDAMYWYRQDPGQGLRLIYYSQIVNDFQKGDIAEGYSVSREKKESFPLTVTSAQKNPTAFYLCARGTGGSQPQHFGDGTRLSIL.

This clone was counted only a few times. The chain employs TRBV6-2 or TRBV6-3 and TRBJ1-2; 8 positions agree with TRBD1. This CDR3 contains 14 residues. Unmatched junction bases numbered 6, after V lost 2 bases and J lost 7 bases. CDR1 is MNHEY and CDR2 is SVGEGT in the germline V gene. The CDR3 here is CASSYGTGGLGYTF. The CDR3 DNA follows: TGTGCCAGCAGTTACGGGACAGGTGGACTTGGCTACACCTTC.

The CDR3 nucleotides are TGTGCCAGTAGTATGAGGCAGGGGAGTGAAAAACTGTTTTTT. This encodes CASSMRQGSEKLFF. This chain uses TRBV19 with TRBJ1-4; tentatively, D is TRBD1 (6 bases). The V gene lost 3 bases and the J gene lost 7 bases, with 12 bases spanning the gap. In germline, CDR1 is LNHDA, CDR2 SQIVND (reference sequence). CDR3 length equals 14 residues.

This chain's CDR3 is CAIRGTSGRTDTQYF. Written as DNA, the CDR3 is TGTGCCATCCGGGGGACTAGCGGGAGAACAGATACGCAGTATTTT. The V gene is TRBV10-3, the J gene TRBJ2-3; 14 positions agree with TRBD2. Germline V CDR1 and CDR2: ENHRY, SYGVKD. V shed 8 bases and J 3 bases; nucleotides not matched to a gene: 4. This CDR3 has 15 amino acids.

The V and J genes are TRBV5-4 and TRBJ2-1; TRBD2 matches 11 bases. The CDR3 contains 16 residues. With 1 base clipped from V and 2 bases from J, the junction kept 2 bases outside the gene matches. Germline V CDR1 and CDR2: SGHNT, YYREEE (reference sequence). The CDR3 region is CASSLTSGRTYNEQFF. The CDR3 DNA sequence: TGTGCCAGCAGCTTGACTAGCGGGAGAACCTACAATGAGCAGTTCTTC.

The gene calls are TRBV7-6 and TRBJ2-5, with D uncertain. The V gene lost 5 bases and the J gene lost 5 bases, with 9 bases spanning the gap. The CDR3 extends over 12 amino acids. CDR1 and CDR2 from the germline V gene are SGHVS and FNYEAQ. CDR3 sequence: CASSRYFETQYF. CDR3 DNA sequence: TGTGCCAGCAGCCGTTACTTTGAGACCCAGTACTTC. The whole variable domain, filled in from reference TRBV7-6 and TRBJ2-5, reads GAGVSQSPRYKVTKRGQDVALRCDPISGHVSLYWYRQALGQGPEFLTYFNYEAQQDKSGLPNDRFSAERPEGSISTLTIQRTEQRDSAMYRCASSRYFETQYFGPGTRLLVL.

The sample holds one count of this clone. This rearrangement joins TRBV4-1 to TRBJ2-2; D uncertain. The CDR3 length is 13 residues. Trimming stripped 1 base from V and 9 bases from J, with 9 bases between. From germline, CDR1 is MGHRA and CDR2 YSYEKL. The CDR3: CASSQGQRRELFF. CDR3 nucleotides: TGCGCCAGCAGCCAAGGACAACGCCGGGAGCTGTTTTTT.

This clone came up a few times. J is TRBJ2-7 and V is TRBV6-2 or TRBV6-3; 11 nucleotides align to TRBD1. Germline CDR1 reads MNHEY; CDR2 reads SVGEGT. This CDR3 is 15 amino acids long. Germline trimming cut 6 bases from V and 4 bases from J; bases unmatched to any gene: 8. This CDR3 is CASSTGTGGKYEQYF. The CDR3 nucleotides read TGTGCCAGCAGCACCGGGACAGGGGGAAAGTACGAGCAGTACTTC.

In nucleotides, the CDR3 is TGTGCCAGCAGTGAGCGGTATAATTCACCCCTCCACTTT. It encodes CASSERYNSPLHF. The chain recombines TRBV6-1 with TRBJ1-6; D gene ambiguous. The CDR3 is 13 amino acids. The ends were cut back, 3 bases at V and 4 bases at J, with 4 bases in the middle. From germline, CDR1 is MNHNS and CDR2 SASEGT.

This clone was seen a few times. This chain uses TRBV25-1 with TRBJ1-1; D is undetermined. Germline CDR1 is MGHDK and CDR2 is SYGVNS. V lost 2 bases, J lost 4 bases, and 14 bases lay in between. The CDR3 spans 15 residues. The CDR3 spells CASSEDPFAGTEAFF. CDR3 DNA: TGTGCCAGCAGTGAAGACCCGTTCGCGGGCACTGAAGCTTTCTTT. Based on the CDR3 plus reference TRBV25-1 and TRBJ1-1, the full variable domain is EADIYQTPRYLVIGTGKKITLECSQTMGHDKMYWYQQDPGMELHLIHYSYGVNSTEKGDLSSESTVSRIRTEHFPLTLESARPSHTSQYLCASSEDPFAGTEAFFGQGTRLTVV.

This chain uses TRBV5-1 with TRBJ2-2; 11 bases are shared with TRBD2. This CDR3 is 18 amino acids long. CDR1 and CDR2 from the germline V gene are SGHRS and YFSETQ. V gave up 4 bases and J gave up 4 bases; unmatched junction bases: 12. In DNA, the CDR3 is TGCGCCAGCAGCCCGGGCTGGCTAGCGGGAGGCACCACCGGGGAGCTGTTTTTT. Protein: CASSPGWLAGGTTGELFF. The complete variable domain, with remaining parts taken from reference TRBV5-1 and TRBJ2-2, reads KAGVTQTPRYLIKTRGQQVTLSCSPISGHRSVSWYQQTPGQGLQFLFEYFSETQRNKGNFPGRFSGRQFSNSRSEMNVSTLELGDSALYLCASSPGWLAGGTTGELFFGEGSRLTVL.

The CDR3 spells CASNQGSTGELFF. Written as DNA, the CDR3 is TGTGCCAGCAACCAGGGAAGCACCGGGGAGCTGTTTTTT. V gene TRBV6-5 combines with J gene TRBJ2-2, with TRBD1 as a possible D gene (5 bases). Looked up from germline, CDR1 is MNHEY and CDR2 is SVGAGI. Trimming pared 7 bases from V and 4 bases from J, leaving 10 bases between. The CDR3 spans 13 residues.

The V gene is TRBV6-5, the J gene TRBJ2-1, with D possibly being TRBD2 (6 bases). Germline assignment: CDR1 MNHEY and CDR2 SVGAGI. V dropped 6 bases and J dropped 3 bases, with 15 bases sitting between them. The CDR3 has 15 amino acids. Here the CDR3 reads CASRLQAGNYNEQFF. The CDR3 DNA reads TGTGCCAGCAGGCTCCAAGCGGGTAACTACAATGAGCAGTTCTTC.

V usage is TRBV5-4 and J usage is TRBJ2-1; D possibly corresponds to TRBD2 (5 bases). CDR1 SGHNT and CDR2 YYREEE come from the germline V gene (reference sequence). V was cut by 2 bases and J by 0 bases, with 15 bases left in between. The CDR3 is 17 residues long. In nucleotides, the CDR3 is TGTGCCAGCAGCTTATCGGCGGGCGGAAGCTCCTACAATGAGCAGTTCTTC. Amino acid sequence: CASSLSAGGSSYNEQFF.

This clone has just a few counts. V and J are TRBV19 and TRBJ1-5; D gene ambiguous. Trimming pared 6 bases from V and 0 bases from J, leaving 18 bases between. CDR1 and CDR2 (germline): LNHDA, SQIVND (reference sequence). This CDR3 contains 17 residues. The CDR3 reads CASSPPVGLSSNQPQHF. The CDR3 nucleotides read TGTGCCAGTAGCCCCCCAGTGGGCCTCTCTAGCAATCAGCCCCAGCATTTT. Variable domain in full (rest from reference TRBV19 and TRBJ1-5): DGGITQSPKYLFRKEGQNVTLSCEQNLNHDAMYWYRQDPGQGLRLIYYSQIVNDFQKGDIAEGYSVSREKKESFPLTVTSAQKNPTAFYLCASSPPVGLSSNQPQHFGDGTRLSIL.

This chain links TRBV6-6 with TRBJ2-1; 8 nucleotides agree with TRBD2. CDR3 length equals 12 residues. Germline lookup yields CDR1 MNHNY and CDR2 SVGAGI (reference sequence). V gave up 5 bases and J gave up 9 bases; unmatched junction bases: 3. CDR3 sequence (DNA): TGTGCCAGCAGTCAAAGCGGGAGTGAGCAGTTCTTC. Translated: CASSQSGSEQFF.

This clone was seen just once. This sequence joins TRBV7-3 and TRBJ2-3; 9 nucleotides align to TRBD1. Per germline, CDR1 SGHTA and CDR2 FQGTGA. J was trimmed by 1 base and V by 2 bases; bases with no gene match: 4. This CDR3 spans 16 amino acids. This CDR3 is CASSLGTGIGTDTQYF. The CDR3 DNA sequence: TGTGCCAGCAGCTTAGGGACAGGGATCGGCACAGATACGCAGTATTTT.

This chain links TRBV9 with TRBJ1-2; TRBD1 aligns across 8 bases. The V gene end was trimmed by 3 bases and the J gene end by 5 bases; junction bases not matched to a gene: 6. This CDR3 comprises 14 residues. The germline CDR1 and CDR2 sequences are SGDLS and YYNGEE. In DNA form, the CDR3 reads TGTGCCAGCAGCGACGGACAGGGCCTTTATGGCTACACCTTC. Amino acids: CASSDGQGLYGYTF.

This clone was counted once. CDR3 in amino acids: CASSTKSSGRKEQFF. DNA of the CDR3: TGTGCCAGCAGCACGAAATCTAGCGGGAGGAAGGAGCAGTTCTTC. J is TRBJ2-1 and V is TRBV28, with TRBD2 matching over 11 bases. This CDR3 has 15 amino acids. Losses at the gene ends were 6 bases for V and 10 bases for J; bases not matched to a gene: 11. Germline V gives CDR1 MDHEN, CDR2 SYDVKM.

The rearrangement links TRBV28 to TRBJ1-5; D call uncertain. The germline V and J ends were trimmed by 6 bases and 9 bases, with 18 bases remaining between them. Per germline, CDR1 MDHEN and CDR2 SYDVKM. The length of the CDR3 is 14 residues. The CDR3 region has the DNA TGTGCCAGCAGACCCCGCCAACGTGGCTGGCCCCAGCATTTT. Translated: CASRPRQRGWPQHF.

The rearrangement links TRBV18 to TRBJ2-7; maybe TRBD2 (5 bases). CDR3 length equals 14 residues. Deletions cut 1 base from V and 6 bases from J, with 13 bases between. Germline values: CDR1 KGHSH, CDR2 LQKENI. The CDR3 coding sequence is TGTGCCAGCTCACCACGGCGGGTCAACGGCGAGCAGTACTTC. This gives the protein CASSPRRVNGEQYF.

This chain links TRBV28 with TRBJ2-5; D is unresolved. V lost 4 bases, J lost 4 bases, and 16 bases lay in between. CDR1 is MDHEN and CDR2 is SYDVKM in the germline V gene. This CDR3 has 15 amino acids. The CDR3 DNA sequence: TGTGCCAGCAGTTCCCCTGACACGCAAGGAGAGACCCAGTACTTC. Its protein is CASSSPDTQGETQYF.

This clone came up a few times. The CDR3 nucleotides are TGTGCCAGCAGTTTATCGGGAGGAGGGCCCTACAATGAGCAGTTCTTC. Translated: CASSLSGGGPYNEQFF. The chain combines TRBV27 with TRBJ2-1; TRBD2 might be the D (6 bases). Germline CDR1 MNHEY, CDR2 SMNVEV (reference sequence). V lost 0 bases to trimming and J lost 2 bases, with 11 bases between them. The CDR3 is 16 residues long.